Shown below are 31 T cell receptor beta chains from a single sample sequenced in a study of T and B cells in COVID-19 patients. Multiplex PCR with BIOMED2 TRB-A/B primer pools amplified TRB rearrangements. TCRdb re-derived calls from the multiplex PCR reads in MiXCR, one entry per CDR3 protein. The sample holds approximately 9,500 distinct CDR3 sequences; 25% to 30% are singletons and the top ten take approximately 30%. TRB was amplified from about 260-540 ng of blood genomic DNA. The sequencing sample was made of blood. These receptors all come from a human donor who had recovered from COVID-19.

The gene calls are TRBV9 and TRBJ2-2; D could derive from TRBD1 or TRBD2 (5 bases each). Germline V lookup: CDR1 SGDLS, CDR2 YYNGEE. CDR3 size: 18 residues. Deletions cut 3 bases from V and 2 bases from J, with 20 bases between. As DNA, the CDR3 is TGTGCCAGCAGCGCTAGTAATCGGGGCCGAACCAACACCGGGGAGCTGTTTTTT. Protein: CASSASNRGRTNTGELFF.

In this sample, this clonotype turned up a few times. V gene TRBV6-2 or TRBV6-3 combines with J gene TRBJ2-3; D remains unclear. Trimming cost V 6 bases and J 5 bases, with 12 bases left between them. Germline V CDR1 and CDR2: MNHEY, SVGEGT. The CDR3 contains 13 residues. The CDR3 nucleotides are TGTGCCAGCAGAGTTATGCCCCTAGATACGCAGTATTTT. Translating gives CASRVMPLDTQYF.

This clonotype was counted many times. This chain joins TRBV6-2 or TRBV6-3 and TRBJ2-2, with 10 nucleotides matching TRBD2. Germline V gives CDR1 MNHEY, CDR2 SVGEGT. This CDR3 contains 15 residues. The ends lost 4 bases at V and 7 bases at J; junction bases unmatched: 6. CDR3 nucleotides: TGTGCCAGCAGTTCAGCGGGAGGGGTAGTCGGGGAGCTGTTTTTT. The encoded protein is CASSSAGGVVGELFF.

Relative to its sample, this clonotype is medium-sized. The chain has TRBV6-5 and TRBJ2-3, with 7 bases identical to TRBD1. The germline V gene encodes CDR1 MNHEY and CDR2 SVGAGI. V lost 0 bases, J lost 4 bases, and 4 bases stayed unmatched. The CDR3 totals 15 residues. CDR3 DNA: TGTGCCAGCAGTTACTCAGGGCAGGGGGCAGATACGCAGTATTTT. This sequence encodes CASSYSGQGADTQYF.

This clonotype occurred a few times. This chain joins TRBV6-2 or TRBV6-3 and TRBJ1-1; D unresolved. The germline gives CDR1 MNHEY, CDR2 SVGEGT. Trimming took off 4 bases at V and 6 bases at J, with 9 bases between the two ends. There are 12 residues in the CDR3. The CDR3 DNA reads TGTGCCAGCAGTTCGAGGGCCGCTGAAGCTTTCTTT. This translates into CASSSRAAEAFF.

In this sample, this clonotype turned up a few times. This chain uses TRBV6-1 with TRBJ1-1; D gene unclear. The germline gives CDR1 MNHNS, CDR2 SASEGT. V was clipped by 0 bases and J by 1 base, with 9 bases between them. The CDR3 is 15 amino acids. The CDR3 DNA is TGTGCCAGCAGTGAAGCCCTAACGGGGAACACTGAAGCTTTCTTT. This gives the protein CASSEALTGNTEAFF.

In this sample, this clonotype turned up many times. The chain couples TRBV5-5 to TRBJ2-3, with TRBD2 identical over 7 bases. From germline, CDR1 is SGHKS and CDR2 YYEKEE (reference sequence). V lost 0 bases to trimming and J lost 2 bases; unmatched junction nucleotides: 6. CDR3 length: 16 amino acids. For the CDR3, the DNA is TGTGCCAGCAGCTTGGAGCTCGGGGGGTTCACAGATACGCAGTATTTT. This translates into CASSLELGGFTDTQYF.

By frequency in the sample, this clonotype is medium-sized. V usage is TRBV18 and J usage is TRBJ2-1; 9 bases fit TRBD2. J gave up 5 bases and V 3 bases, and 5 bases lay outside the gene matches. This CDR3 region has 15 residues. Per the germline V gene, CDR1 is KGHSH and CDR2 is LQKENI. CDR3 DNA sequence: TGTGCCAGCTCACCGGGTCTAGCGGGGAACAATGAGCAGTTCTTC. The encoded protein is CASSPGLAGNNEQFF.

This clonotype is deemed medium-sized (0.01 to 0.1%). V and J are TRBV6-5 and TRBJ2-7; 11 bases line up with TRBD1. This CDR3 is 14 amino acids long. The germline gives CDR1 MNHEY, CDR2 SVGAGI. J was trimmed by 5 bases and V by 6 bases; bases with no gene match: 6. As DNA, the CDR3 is TGTGCCAGCAGCCGAGGACAGGGGGCCCACGAGCAGTACTTC. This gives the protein CASSRGQGAHEQYF.

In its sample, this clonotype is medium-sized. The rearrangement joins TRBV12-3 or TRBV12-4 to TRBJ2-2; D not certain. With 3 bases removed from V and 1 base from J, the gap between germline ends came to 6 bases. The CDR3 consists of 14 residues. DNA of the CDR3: TGTGCCAGCAGTTTGCAGGAGAACACCGGGGAGCTGTTTTTT. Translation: CASSLQENTGELFF.

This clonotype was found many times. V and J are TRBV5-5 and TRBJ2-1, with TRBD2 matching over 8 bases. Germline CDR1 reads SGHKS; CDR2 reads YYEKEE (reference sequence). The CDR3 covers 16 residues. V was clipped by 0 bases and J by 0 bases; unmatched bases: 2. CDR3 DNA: TGTGCCAGCAGCTTGGATAGCGGGGCCTCCTACAATGAGCAGTTCTTC. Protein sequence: CASSLDSGASYNEQFF.

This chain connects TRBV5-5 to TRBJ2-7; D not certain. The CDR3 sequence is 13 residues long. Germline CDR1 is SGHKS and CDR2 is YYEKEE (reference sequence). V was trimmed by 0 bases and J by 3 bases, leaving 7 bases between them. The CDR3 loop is CASSLDAIYEQYF. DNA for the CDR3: TGTGCCAGCAGCTTGGACGCCATCTACGAGCAGTACTTC.

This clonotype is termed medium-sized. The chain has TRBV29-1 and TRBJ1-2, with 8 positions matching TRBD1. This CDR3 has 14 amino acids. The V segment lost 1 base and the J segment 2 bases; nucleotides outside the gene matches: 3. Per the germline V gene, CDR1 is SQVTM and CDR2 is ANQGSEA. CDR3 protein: CSVEGTGGNYGYTF. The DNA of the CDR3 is TGCAGCGTTGAAGGAACAGGGGGGAACTATGGCTACACCTTC.

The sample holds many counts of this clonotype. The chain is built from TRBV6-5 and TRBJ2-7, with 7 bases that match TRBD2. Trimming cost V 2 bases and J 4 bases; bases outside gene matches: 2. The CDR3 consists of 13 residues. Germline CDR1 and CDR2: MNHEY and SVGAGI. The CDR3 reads CASSYGREYEQYF. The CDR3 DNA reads TGTGCCAGCAGTTACGGGCGGGAGTACGAGCAGTACTTC.

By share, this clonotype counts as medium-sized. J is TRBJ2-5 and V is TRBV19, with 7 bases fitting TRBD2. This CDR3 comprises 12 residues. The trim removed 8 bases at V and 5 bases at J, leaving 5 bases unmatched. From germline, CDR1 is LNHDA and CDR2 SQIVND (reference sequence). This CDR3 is CASRLAGETQYF. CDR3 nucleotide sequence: TGTGCCAGTCGACTAGCTGGGGAGACCCAGTACTTC. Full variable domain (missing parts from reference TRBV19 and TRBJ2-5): DGGITQSPKYLFRKEGQNVTLSCEQNLNHDAMYWYRQDPGQGLRLIYYSQIVNDFQKGDIAEGYSVSREKKESFPLTVTSAQKNPTAFYLCASRLAGETQYFGPGTRLLVL.

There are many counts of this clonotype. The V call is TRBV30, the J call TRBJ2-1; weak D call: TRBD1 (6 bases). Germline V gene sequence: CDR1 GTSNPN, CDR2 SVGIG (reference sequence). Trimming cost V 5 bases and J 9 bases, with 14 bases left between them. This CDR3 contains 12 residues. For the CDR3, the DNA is TGTGCCTGGGGGCACGAACAGGGTGAGCAGTTCTTC. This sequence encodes CAWGHEQGEQFF. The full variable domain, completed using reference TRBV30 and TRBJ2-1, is SQTIHQWPATLVQPVGSPLSLECTVEGTSNPNLYWYRQAAGRGLQLLFYSVGIGQISSEVPQNLSASRPQDRQFILSSKKLLLSDSGFYLCAWGHEQGEQFFGPGTRLTVL.

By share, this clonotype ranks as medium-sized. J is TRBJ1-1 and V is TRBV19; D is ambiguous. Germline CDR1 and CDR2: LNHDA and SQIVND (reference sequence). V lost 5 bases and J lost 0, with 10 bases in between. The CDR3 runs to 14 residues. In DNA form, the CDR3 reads TGTGCCAGTAGTTCGTTTTGGGTGAACACTGAAGCTTTCTTT. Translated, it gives CASSSFWVNTEAFF.

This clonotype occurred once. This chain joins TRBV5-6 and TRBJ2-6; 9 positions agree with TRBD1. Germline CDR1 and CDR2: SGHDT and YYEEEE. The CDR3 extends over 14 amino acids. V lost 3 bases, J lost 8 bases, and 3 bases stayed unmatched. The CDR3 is CASSSDRGTNVLTF. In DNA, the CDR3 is TGTGCCAGCAGCTCCGACAGGGGGACCAACGTCCTGACTTTC. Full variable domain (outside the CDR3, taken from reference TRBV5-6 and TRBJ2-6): DAGVTQSPTHLIKTRGQQVTLRCSPKSGHDTVSWYQQALGQGPQFIFQYYEEEERQRGNFPDRFSGHQFPNYSSELNVNALLLGDSALYLCASSSDRGTNVLTFGAGSRLTVL.

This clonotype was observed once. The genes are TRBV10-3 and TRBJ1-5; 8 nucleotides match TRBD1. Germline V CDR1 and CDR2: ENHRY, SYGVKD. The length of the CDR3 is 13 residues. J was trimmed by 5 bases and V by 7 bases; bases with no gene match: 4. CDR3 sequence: CAITTDRDQPQHF. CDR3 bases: TGTGCCATCACCACGGACAGGGATCAGCCCCAGCATTTT.

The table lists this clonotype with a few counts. Written as DNA, the CDR3 is TGTGCCAGCTCACTCGCCGGGACAGGGGGGAAGTTAACTGAAGCTTTCTTT. It is translated as CASSLAGTGGKLTEAFF. V usage is TRBV18 and J usage is TRBJ1-1; 11 bases line up with TRBD1. CDR1 and CDR2 (germline): KGHSH, LQKENI. The CDR3 sequence is 17 residues long. Trimming at V came to 4 bases and at J to 5 bases, leaving 12 bases not matched to a gene.

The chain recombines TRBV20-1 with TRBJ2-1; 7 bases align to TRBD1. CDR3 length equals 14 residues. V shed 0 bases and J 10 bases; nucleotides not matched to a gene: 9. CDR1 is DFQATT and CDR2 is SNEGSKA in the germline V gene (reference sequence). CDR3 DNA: TGCAGTGCTAGAGATAGGCGGCAGGGGGTAGAGCAGTTCTTC. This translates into CSARDRRQGVEQFF.

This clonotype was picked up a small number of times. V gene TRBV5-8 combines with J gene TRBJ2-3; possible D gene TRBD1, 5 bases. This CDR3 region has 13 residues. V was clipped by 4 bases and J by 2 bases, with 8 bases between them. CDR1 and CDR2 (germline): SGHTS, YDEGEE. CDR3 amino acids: CASSQGYTDTQYF. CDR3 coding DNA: TGTGCCAGCAGCCAGGGTTACACAGATACGCAGTATTTT.

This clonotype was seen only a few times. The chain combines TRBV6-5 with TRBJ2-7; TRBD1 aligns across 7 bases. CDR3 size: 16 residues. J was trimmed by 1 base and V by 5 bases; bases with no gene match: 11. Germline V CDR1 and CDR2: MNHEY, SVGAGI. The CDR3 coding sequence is TGTGCCAGCAGTGGAGGAGAGGGGACAGCTTCCTACGAGCAGTACTTC. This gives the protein CASSGGEGTASYEQYF.

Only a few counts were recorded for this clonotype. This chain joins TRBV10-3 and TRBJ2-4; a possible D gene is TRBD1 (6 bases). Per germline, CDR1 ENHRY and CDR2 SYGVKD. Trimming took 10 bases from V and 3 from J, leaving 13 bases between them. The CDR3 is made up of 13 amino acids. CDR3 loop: CATRQESKNIQYF. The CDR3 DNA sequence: TGTGCCACGCGACAGGAGAGCAAAAACATTCAGTACTTC.

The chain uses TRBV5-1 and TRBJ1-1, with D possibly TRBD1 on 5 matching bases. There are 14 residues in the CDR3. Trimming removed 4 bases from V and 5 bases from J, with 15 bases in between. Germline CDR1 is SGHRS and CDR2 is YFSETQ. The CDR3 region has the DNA TGCGCCAGCAGCCTTGACAGTGGGGCGACTGAAGCTTTCTTT. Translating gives CASSLDSGATEAFF.

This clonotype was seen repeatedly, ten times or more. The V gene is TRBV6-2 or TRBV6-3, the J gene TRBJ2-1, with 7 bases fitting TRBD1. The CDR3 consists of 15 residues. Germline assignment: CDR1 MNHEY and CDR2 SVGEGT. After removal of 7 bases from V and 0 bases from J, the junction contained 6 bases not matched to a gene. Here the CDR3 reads CASTQQGSSYNEQFF. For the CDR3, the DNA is TGTGCCAGCACCCAACAGGGGAGCTCCTACAATGAGCAGTTCTTC.

The CDR3 DNA follows: TGTGCCAGCAGTGAAGGAGGAGGGGTGTTAGGGGGCTACACCTTC. It codes for CASSEGGGVLGGYTF. The chain has TRBV6-1 and TRBJ1-2; possible D gene TRBD1, 5 bases. The CDR3 has 15 amino acids. Germline V gene sequence: CDR1 MNHNS, CDR2 SASEGT. V was cut by 1 base and J by 8 bases, with 17 bases left in between.

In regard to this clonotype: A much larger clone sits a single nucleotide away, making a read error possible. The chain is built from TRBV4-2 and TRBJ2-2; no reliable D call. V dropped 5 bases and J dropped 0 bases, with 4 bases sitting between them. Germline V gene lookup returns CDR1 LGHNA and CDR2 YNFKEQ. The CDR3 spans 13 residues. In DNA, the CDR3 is TGTGCCAGCAGCGGGGCGAACACCGGGGAGCTGTTTTTT. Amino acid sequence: CASSGANTGELFF.

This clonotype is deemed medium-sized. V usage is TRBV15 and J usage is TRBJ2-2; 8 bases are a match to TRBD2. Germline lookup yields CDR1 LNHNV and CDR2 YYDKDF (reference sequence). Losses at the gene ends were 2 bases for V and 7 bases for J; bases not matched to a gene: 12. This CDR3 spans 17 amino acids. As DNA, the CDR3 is TGTGCCACCAGCAGACCGGCCTCTAGCGGGTTAATCGGGGAGCTGTTTTTT. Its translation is CATSRPASSGLIGELFF.

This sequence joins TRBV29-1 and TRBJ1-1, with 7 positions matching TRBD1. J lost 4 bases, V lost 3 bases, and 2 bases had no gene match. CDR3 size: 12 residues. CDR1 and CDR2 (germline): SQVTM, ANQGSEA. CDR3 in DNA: TGCAGCGTTGAGGCAGGGGGCACTGAAGCTTTCTTT. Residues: CSVEAGGTEAFF.

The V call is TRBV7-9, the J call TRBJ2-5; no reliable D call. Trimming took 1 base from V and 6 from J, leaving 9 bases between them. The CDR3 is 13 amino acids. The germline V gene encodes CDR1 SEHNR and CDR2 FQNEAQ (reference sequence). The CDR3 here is CASSLEAAQTQYF. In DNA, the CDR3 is TGTGCCAGCAGCTTAGAAGCTGCGCAGACCCAGTACTTC.